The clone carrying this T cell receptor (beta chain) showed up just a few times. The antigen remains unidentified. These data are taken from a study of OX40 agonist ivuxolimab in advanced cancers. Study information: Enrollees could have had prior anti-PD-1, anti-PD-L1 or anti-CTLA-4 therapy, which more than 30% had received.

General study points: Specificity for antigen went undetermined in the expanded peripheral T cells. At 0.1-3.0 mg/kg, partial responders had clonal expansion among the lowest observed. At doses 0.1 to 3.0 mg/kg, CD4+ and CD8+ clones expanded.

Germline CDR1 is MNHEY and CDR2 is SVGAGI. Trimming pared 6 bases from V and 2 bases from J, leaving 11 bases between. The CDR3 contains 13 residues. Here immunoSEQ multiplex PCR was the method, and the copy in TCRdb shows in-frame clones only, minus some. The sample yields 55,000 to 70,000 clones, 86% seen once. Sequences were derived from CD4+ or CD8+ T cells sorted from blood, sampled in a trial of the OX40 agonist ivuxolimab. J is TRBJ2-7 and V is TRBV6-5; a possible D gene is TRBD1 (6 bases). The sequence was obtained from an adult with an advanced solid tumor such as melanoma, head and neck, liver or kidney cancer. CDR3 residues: CASRAGVPYEQYF. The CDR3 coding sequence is TGTGCCAGCAGGGCAGGGGTCCCCTACGAGCAGTACTTC.